These 32 T cell receptor beta chains share one sample of origin, sequenced in a study of vaccination effects on CD4 cells after COVID-19. This table comes from immunoSEQ multiplex PCR, and its TCRdb copy is limited to in-frame clones, with some not included. The sample carries roughly 30,000 clones, around two thirds recorded once. Cells that had been cultured for less than 13 days were the source of isolated CD4+ T cells. These TCRs' antigens remain unknown. The sample consisted of CD4+ T cells from PBMCs cultured without peptide, taken before COVID-19 vaccination. These receptors originate from a human donor who received a COVID-19 vaccine.

The V and J genes are TRBV18 and TRBJ2-1; weak D call: TRBD2 (6 bases). Trimming removed 3 bases at V and 4 bases at J, with 13 bases between. CDR1 and CDR2 (germline): KGHSH, LQKENI. The CDR3 contains 15 residues. CDR3 DNA: TGTGCCAGCTCACCGGGACTCGAGGCTTACAATGAGCAGTTCTTC. Protein sequence: CASSPGLEAYNEQFF.

V usage is TRBV3-1 (or the pseudogene TRBV3-2) and J usage is TRBJ1-6, with a weak D call TRBD1 (6 bases). CDR3 length: 14 residues. V shed 6 bases and J shed 5 bases, with 11 bases lying between them. CDR1 and CDR2 (germline): LGHDT, YNNKEL (reference sequence). As DNA, the CDR3 is TGTGCCAGCAGGCAGGGGACCGATAATTCACCCCTCCACTTT. Encoded protein: CASRQGTDNSPLHF.

V is TRBV7-9 and J is TRBJ1-2; D call uncertain. V gave up 2 bases and J gave up 1 base, with 8 bases separating them. The CDR3 is made up of 14 amino acids. Germline CDR1 and CDR2: SEHNR and FQNEAQ (reference sequence). In DNA form, the CDR3 reads TGTGCCAGCAGCTTAAGAGTCGGTAACTATGGCTACACCTTC. Its protein is CASSLRVGNYGYTF.

The chain combines TRBV2 with TRBJ2-3; D unresolved. The CDR3 has 13 amino acids. Germline CDR1 and CDR2: SNHLY and FYNNEI. V lost 3 bases, J lost 5 bases, and 9 bases lay in between. CDR3: CASSDQWGDTQYF. CDR3 bases: TGTGCCAGCAGTGACCAGTGGGGAGATACGCAGTATTTT.

The rearrangement joins TRBV3-1 (or the pseudogene TRBV3-2) to TRBJ1-6; D gene unclear. V was shortened by 4 bases and J by 7 bases, with 11 bases between the two germline ends. The CDR3 is 14 amino acids. The germline V gene has CDR1 LGHDT and CDR2 YNNKEL (reference sequence). For the CDR3, the DNA is TGTGCCAGCAGCCCCCGAAGGGTAAATTCACCCCTCCACTTT. This encodes CASSPRRVNSPLHF.

Here the CDR3 reads CAWRETYHYSGGALDTQYF. Written as DNA, the CDR3 is TGTGCCTGGAGGGAAACCTACCACTATAGCGGGGGGGCACTAGATACGCAGTATTTT. The chain carries TRBV30 and TRBJ2-3; 11 bases are a match to TRBD2. V was clipped by 3 bases and J by 5 bases; unmatched bases: 19. The CDR3 runs 19 residues. Per the germline V gene, CDR1 is GTSNPN and CDR2 is SVGIG (reference sequence).

The V and J genes are TRBV20-1 and TRBJ1-2; TRBD1 is a possible D gene (5 bases). Germline assignment: CDR1 DFQATT and CDR2 SNEGSKA (reference sequence). The CDR3 loop spans 11 amino acids. Trimming removed 6 bases from V and 8 bases from J, with 13 bases in between. Written as DNA, the CDR3 is TGCAGTGCCTCGTTACAGGTCGGCTACACCTTC. Its protein product is CSASLQVGYTF.

This clone was found a few times. The chain joins TRBV5-1 to TRBJ1-2; D is possibly TRBD1 (6 bases). The V gene lost 0 bases and the J gene lost 8 bases, with 11 bases spanning the gap. The CDR3 has 13 amino acids. The germline V gene has CDR1 SGHRS and CDR2 YFSETQ. CDR3 residues: CASSLEQGRGYTF. In nucleotides, the CDR3 is TGCGCCAGCAGCTTGGAACAGGGTCGGGGCTACACCTTC.

The rearrangement uses TRBV24-1 and TRBJ2-5; 7 positions match TRBD1. V shed 9 bases, J shed 3 bases, and the junction held 6 bases outside the gene matches. The CDR3 runs to 13 residues. CDR1 and CDR2 from the germline V gene are KGHDR and SFDVKD. The CDR3 is CATGAGTEETQYF. In DNA form, the CDR3 reads TGTGCCACCGGGGCCGGGACAGAAGAGACCCAGTACTTC.

This chain uses TRBV6-4 with TRBJ1-6, with unresolved D. The germline V and J ends were trimmed by 3 bases and 3 bases, with 3 bases remaining between them. Germline loops: CDR1 MRHNA, CDR2 SNTAGT. The CDR3 consists of 13 residues. CDR3 loop: CASSDGYNSPLHF. As DNA, the CDR3 is TGTGCCAGCAGTGATGGCTATAATTCACCCCTCCACTTT.

The rearrangement uses TRBV3-1 (or the pseudogene TRBV3-2) and TRBJ2-3; D tentatively fits TRBD1 or TRBD2 (6 bases each). Looked up from germline, CDR1 is LGHDT and CDR2 is YNNKEL (reference sequence). Trimming shortened V by 0 bases and J by 1 base, and 17 bases separated the two germline ends. CDR3 size: 18 residues. CDR3 DNA sequence: TGTGCCAGCAGCCAAGAGGATGGGGGGCCGGGTCGCACAGATACGCAGTATTTT. Protein: CASSQEDGGPGRTDTQYF.

The CDR3 coding sequence is TGTGCCAGCAGTTACTGTACCGGGATCCCGATTTTGTATTGCGGCTACACCTTC. Amino acid sequence: CASSYCTGIPILYCGYTF. This chain links TRBV6-2 or TRBV6-3 with TRBJ1-2, with D uncertain. Trimming removed 1 base at V and 8 bases at J, with 26 bases between. The CDR3 spans 18 residues. Germline CDR1 MNHEY, CDR2 SVGEGT.

This clone was counted a few times. The J gene is TRBJ1-2, the V gene TRBV7-9; D is unresolved. Looked up from germline, CDR1 is SEHNR and CDR2 is FQNEAQ (reference sequence). This CDR3 has 15 residues. Trimming left V 1 base short and J 4 bases short, with 13 bases between. Here the CDR3 reads CASSLGVAGSYGYTF. The CDR3 bases are TGTGCCAGCAGCTTAGGAGTGGCGGGGTCCTATGGCTACACCTTC.

The V gene is TRBV2, the J gene TRBJ2-7; 7 bases line up with TRBD2. There are 13 residues in the CDR3. Germline loops: CDR1 SNHLY, CDR2 FYNNEI. Germline trimming cut 5 bases from V and 7 bases from J; bases unmatched to any gene: 8. The CDR3 here is CASSQGEGREQYF. CDR3 bases: TGTGCCAGCAGTCAAGGGGAGGGGAGAGAGCAGTACTTC.

This chain uses TRBV7-2 with TRBJ2-5, with a possible D match to TRBD2 (5 bases). The germline V gene has CDR1 SGHTA and CDR2 FQGNSA. CDR3 size: 14 residues. V was shortened by 2 bases and J by 5 bases, with 12 bases between the two germline ends. The CDR3 bases are TGTGCCAGCAGCTTACGGTCTAGCAGCGAGACCCAGTACTTC. This translates into CASSLRSSSETQYF.

The genes are TRBV3-1 (or the pseudogene TRBV3-2) and TRBJ1-1; tentative D call: TRBD1 (6 bases). Germline V gives CDR1 LGHDT, CDR2 YNNKEL (reference sequence). The germline V and J ends were trimmed by 4 bases and 4 bases, with 16 bases remaining between them. This CDR3 comprises 15 residues. CDR3 DNA sequence: TGTGCCAGCAGCCCCCAGGGGCTAGTGTTCACTGAAGCTTTCTTT. Protein product: CASSPQGLVFTEAFF.

V and J are TRBV10-3 and TRBJ2-3; possibly TRBD2 for D (6 bases). Germline CDR1 and CDR2: ENHRY and SYGVKD. CDR3 length: 17 amino acids. Trimming stripped 4 bases from V and 5 bases from J, with 22 bases between. The CDR3 region has the DNA TGTGCCATCAGTGTTAAAGAGCGGGCCCATCCCGGAGATACGCAGTATTTT. Translated: CAISVKERAHPGDTQYF.

V is TRBV5-4 and J is TRBJ1-2; D not resolved. The CDR3 is made up of 15 amino acids. CDR1 SGHNT and CDR2 YYREEE come from the germline V gene (reference sequence). Trimming took 1 base from V and 0 from J, leaving 10 bases between them. The CDR3 spells CASSLSQASNYGYTF. CDR3 DNA sequence: TGTGCCAGCAGCTTGTCCCAGGCTTCTAACTATGGCTACACCTTC.

The chain links TRBV10-1 to TRBJ2-3; D gene uncertain. Trimming cost V 5 bases and J 2 bases, with 11 bases left between them. The CDR3 loop spans 14 amino acids. Germline values: CDR1 WNHNN, CDR2 SYGVQD (reference sequence). The CDR3 DNA sequence: TGCGCCAGCAGTCGAGACGTATACACAGATACGCAGTATTTT. As protein: CASSRDVYTDTQYF.

V and J are TRBV7-9 and TRBJ2-3; TRBD2 matches 8 bases. This CDR3 is built from 17 residues. With V trimmed by 0 bases and J by 0 bases, 5 bases remained unmatched. Germline CDR1 SEHNR, CDR2 FQNEAQ (reference sequence). The CDR3 spells CASSLAAGASSTDTQYF. CDR3 sequence (DNA): TGTGCCAGCAGCTTAGCAGCGGGGGCCTCTAGCACAGATACGCAGTATTTT.

The chain joins TRBV7-9 to TRBJ1-6, with no clear D. CDR1 and CDR2 (germline): SEHNR, FQNEAQ (reference sequence). Between the trimmed V and J ends, which lost 10 bases and 1 base, there was a span of 11 bases. This CDR3 is built from 14 residues. Here the CDR3 reads CATSSGSYNSPLHF. The CDR3 coding sequence is TGTGCCACCAGTTCGGGATCCTATAATTCACCCCTCCACTTT.

V gene TRBV3-1 (or the pseudogene TRBV3-2) combines with J gene TRBJ2-5, with no clear D. Per germline, CDR1 LGHDT and CDR2 YNNKEL (reference sequence). This CDR3 is built from 12 residues. V dropped 4 bases and J dropped 3 bases, with 6 bases sitting between them. The chain's CDR3 is CASSPLKETQYF. The CDR3 coding sequence is TGTGCCAGCAGCCCTCTAAAAGAGACCCAGTACTTC.

The chain is built from TRBV9 and TRBJ1-1, with D tentatively TRBD1 (5 bases). This CDR3 region has 14 residues. V was pared by 0 bases and J by 5 bases, with 11 bases between. The germline gives CDR1 SGDLS, CDR2 YYNGEE. CDR3 protein: CASSVAWGGTEAFF. The CDR3 DNA reads as TGTGCCAGCAGCGTAGCCTGGGGGGGGACTGAAGCTTTCTTT.

V is TRBV7-9 and J is TRBJ2-7; TRBD1 or TRBD2 may be the D gene (5 bases each). V was clipped by 8 bases and J by 0 bases, with 14 bases between them. Germline V gene sequence: CDR1 SEHNR, CDR2 FQNEAQ (reference sequence). The CDR3 covers 14 residues. CDR3 amino acids: CASSSGTGSYEQYF. The DNA of the CDR3 is TGTGCCAGCTCCTCCGGGACGGGCTCCTACGAGCAGTACTTC. Full variable domain (outside the CDR3, taken from reference TRBV7-9 and TRBJ2-7): DTGVSQNPRHKITKRGQNVTFRCDPISEHNRLYWYRQTLGQGPEFLTYFQNEAQLEKSRLLSDRFSAERPKGSFSTLEIQRTEQGDSAMYLCASSSGTGSYEQYFGPGTRLTVT.

This clone has just one count. CDR3 loop: CASSAGLAGIQETQYF. For the CDR3, the DNA is TGTGCCAGCAGCGCAGGACTAGCGGGGATACAAGAGACCCAGTACTTC. The chain uses TRBV11-1 and TRBJ2-5, with 12 bases matching TRBD2. The V segment lost 5 bases and the J segment 2 bases; nucleotides outside the gene matches: 6. Germline lookup yields CDR1 SGHAT and CDR2 FQDESV (reference sequence). The length of the CDR3 is 16 residues.

The V call is TRBV5-6, the J call TRBJ1-3; D is uncertain. The V and J ends lost 5 bases and 0 bases respectively, with 12 bases between them. CDR1 is SGHDT, CDR2 YYEEEE, per germline. CDR3 length: 15 residues. The chain's CDR3 is CASSKAAVSGNTIYF. The CDR3 coding sequence is TGTGCCAGCAGTAAAGCCGCGGTCTCTGGAAACACCATATATTTT. The whole variable domain, filled in from reference TRBV5-6 and TRBJ1-3, reads DAGVTQSPTHLIKTRGQQVTLRCSPKSGHDTVSWYQQALGQGPQFIFQYYEEEERQRGNFPDRFSGHQFPNYSSELNVNALLLGDSALYLCASSKAAVSGNTIYFGEGSWLTVV.

The chain couples TRBV5-1 to TRBJ2-1, with a possible D match to TRBD2 (5 bases). Trimming removed 4 bases at V and 7 bases at J, with 12 bases between. The CDR3 is made up of 13 amino acids. The germline V gene has CDR1 SGHRS and CDR2 YFSETQ. The chain's CDR3 is CASSPELVNEQFF. DNA of the CDR3: TGCGCCAGCAGCCCGGAACTAGTTAATGAGCAGTTCTTC.

This clone was counted a few times. This sequence joins TRBV6-5 and TRBJ1-6, with TRBD1 identical over 8 bases. V shed 7 bases, J shed 7 bases, and the junction held 3 bases outside the gene matches. Germline V gives CDR1 MNHEY, CDR2 SVGAGI. This CDR3 has 13 amino acids. CDR3 in DNA: TGTGCCAGCAAGACAGGGGTAAATTCACCCCTCCACTTT. This gives the protein CASKTGVNSPLHF.

The chain couples TRBV6-1 to TRBJ1-3; D is uncertain. CDR3 length: 16 amino acids. The ends were cut back, 2 bases at V and 4 bases at J, with 15 bases in the middle. Germline loops: CDR1 MNHNS, CDR2 SASEGT. The CDR3 nucleotides are TGTGCCAGCAGTGAATTTAAGGCCGGAGCCGGAAACACCATATATTTT. Its translation is CASSEFKAGAGNTIYF.

This chain uses TRBV6-5 with TRBJ2-1, with D possibly TRBD1 on 5 matching bases. V gave up 6 bases and J gave up 3 bases, with 12 bases separating them. This CDR3 has 14 amino acids. The V gene's germline CDR1 is MNHEY and CDR2 SVGAGI. This chain's CDR3 is CASRGQRGYNEQFF. The CDR3 DNA follows: TGTGCCAGCAGGGGGCAAAGGGGCTACAATGAGCAGTTCTTC.

The chain links TRBV18 to TRBJ2-2; weak D call: TRBD2 (6 bases). Germline values: CDR1 KGHSH, CDR2 LQKENI. V dropped 2 bases and J dropped 6 bases, with 16 bases sitting between them. This CDR3 spans 16 amino acids. The CDR3 loop reads CASSPFRGGTPGELFF. The CDR3 DNA reads as TGTGCCAGCTCACCATTTCGCGGAGGGACCCCCGGGGAGCTGTTTTTT.

V gene TRBV18 combines with J gene TRBJ2-3; D remains unclear. From germline, CDR1 is KGHSH and CDR2 LQKENI. V lost 5 bases and J lost 6, with 18 bases in between. The CDR3 length is 15 residues. The CDR3 DNA is TGTGCCAGCTCAGTCAACAGTCCCGATAGGGATACGCAGTATTTT. It encodes CASSVNSPDRDTQYF.